The TCR beta chain under discussion was sequenced for a study of patients and donors after allogeneic stem cell transplantation. TCRdb used MiXCR to reprocess the RT-PCR reads, holding one entry per CDR3 protein. This repertoire shows 800,000 to 1,000,000 distinct CDR3 sequences, approximately 19% found once; its top ten account for roughly 6%. The CDR3 extends over 15 amino acids. V was clipped by 0 bases and J by 7 bases, with 13 bases between them. Germline assignment: CDR1 MGHDK and CDR2 SYGVNS. The chain links TRBV25-1 to TRBJ2-1; D is perhaps TRBD1 (7 bases). The TCR was taken from a human donor who was either an allogeneic HSCT recipient or a stem cell or donor lymphocyte infusion donor (not recorded which). It is not recorded whose cells these are; they may come from a transplant donor. The sample consisted of blood, either unsorted or a sorted T cell fraction (not recorded which). CDR3 nucleotides: TGTGCCAGCAGTGAATATGGCAGGGGGGCAAATGAGCAGTTCTTC. Protein sequence: CASSEYGRGANEQFF.